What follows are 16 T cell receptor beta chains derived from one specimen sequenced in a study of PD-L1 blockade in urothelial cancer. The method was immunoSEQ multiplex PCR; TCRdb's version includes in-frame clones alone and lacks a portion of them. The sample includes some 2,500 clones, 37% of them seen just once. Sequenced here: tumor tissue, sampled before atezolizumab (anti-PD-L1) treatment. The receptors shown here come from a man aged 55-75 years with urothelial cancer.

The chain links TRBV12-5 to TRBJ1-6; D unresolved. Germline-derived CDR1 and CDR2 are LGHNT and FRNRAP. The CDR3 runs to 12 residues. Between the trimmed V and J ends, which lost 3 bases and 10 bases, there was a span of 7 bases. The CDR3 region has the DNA TGTGCTAGTGGTTTAACAGAATCACCCCTCCACTTT. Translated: CASGLTESPLHF. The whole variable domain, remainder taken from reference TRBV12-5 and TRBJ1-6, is DARVTQTPRHKVTEMGQEVTMRCQPILGHNTVFWYRQTMMQGLELLAYFRNRAPLDDSGMPKDRFSAEMPDATLATLKIQPSEPRDSAVYFCASGLTESPLHFGNGTRLTVT.

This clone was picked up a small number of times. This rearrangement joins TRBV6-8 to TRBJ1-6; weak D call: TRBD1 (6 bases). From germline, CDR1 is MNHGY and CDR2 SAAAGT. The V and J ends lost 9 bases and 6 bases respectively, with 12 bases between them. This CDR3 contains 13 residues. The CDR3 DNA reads TGTGCCAGTACAACAGGGAGTAATTCACCCCTCCACTTT. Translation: CASTTGSNSPLHF.

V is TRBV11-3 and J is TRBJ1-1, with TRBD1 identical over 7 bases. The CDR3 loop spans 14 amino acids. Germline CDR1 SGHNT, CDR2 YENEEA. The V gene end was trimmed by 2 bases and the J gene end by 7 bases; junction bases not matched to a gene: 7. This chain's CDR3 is CASSLRPRDSEAFF. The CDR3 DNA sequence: TGTGCCAGCAGCTTAAGACCGCGGGACAGTGAAGCTTTCTTT.

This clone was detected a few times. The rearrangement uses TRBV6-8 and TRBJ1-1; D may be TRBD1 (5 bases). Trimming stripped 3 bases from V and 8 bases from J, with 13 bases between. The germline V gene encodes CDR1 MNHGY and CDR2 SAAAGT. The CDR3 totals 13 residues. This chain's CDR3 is CASSYQGAAEAFF. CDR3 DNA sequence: TGTGCCAGCAGTTATCAAGGGGCAGCGGAAGCTTTCTTT.

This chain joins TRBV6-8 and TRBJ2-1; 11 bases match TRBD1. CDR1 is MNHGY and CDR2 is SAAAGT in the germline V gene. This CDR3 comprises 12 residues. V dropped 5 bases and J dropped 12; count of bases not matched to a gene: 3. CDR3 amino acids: CASSMGTGGQFF. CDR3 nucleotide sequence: TGTGCCAGCAGTATGGGGACAGGGGGGCAGTTCTTC.

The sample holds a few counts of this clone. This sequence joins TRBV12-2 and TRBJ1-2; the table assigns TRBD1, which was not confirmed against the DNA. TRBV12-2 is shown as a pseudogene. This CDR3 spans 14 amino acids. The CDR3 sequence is CASRLQGANYGYTF. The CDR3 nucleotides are TGTGCAAGTCGCTTACAGGGGGCTAACTATGGCTACACCTTC.

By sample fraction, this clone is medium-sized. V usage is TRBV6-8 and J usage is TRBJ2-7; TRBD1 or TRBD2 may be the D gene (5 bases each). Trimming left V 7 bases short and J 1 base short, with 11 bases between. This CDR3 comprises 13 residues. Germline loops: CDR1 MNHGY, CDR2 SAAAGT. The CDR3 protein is CASNEGLSYEQYF. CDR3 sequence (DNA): TGTGCCAGCAATGAGGGGTTATCCTACGAGCAGTACTTC.

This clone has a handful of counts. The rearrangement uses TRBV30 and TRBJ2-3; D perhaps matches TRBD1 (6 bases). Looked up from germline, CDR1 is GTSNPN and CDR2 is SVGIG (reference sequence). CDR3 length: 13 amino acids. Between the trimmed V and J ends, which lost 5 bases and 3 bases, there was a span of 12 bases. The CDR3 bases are TGTGCCTGGTCAGGGGCTAGGACAGATACGCAGTATTTT. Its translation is CAWSGARTDTQYF.

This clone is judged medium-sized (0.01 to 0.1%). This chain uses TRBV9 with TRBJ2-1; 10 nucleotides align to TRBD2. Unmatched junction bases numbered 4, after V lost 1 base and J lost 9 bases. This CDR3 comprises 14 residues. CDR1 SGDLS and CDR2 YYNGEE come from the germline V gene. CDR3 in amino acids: CASSVLAGVGEQFF. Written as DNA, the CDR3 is TGTGCCAGCAGCGTACTAGCGGGAGTCGGTGAGCAGTTCTTC.

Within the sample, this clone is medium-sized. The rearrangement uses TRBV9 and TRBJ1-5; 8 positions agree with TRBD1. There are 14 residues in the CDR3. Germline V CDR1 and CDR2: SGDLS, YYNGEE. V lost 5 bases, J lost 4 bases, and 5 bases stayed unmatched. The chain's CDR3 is CASSGTGGNQPQHF. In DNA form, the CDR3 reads TGTGCCAGCAGTGGAACAGGGGGGAATCAGCCCCAGCATTTT.

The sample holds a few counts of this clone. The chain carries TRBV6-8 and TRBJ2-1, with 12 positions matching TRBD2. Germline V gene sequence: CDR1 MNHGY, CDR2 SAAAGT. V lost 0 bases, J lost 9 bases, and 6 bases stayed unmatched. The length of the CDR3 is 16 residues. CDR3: CASSYSRLAGVGEQFF. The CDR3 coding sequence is TGTGCCAGCAGTTACTCTAGACTAGCGGGAGTCGGTGAGCAGTTCTTC.

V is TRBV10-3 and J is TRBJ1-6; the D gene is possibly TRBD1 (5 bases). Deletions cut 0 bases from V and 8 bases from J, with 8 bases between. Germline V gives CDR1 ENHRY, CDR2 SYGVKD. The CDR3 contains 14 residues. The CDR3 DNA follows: TGTGCCATCAGTGAGTCCACAGGATATTCACCCCTCCACTTT. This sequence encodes CAISESTGYSPLHF.

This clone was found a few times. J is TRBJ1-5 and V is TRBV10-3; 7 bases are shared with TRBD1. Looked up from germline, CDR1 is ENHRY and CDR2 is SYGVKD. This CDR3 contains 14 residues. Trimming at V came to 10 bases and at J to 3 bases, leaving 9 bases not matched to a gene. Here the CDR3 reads CATCRGGDNQPQHF. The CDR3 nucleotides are TGTGCCACTTGTCGAGGGGGCGACAATCAGCCCCAGCATTTT.

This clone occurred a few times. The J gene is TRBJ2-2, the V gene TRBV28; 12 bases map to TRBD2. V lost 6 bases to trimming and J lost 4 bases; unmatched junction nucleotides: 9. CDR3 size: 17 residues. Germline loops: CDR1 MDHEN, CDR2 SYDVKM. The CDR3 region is CASSPFTSGRPTGELFF. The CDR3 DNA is TGTGCCAGCAGCCCCTTTACTAGCGGGAGGCCCACCGGGGAGCTGTTTTTT.

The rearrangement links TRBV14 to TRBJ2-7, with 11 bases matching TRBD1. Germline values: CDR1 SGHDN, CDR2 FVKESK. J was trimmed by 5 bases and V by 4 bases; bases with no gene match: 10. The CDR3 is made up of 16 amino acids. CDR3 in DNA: TGTGCCAGCAGCCTGAGATCCAGGACAGGGGGCCACGAGCAGTACTTC. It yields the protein CASSLRSRTGGHEQYF.

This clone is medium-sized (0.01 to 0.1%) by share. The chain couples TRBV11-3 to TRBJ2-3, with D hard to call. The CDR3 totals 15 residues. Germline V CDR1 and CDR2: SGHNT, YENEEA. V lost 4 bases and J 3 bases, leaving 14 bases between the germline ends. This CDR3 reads CASSSGYQSTDTQYF. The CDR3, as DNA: TGTGCCAGCAGCTCCGGTTACCAGAGTACAGATACGCAGTATTTT.